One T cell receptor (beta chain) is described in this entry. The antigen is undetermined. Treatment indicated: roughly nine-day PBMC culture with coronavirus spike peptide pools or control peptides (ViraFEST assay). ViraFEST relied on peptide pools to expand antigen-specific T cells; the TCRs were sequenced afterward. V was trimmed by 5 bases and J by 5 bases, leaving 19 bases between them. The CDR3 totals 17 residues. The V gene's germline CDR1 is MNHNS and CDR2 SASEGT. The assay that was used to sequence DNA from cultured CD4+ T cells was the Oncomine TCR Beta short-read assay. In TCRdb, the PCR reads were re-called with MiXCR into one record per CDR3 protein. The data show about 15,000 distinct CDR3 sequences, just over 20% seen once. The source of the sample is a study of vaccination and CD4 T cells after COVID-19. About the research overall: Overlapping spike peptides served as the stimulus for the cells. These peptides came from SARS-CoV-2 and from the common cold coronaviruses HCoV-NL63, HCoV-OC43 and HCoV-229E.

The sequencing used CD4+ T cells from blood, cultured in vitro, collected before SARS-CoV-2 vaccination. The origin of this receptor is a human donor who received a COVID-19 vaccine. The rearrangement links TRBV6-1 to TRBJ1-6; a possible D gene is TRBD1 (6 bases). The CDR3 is CASSPATGSADNSPLHF. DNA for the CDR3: TGTGCCAGCAGTCCGGCCACAGGGTCGGCTGATAATTCACCCCTCCACTTT.